The 10 T cell receptor beta chains below all came from one sample that was sequenced in a study of monozygotic twins with inflammatory bowel disease. TCRdb processed the 5' RACE reads again and assigns one entry to each CDR3 protein, with no DNA. The table for this sample gives a few hundred thousand distinct CDR3 sequences. Specimen: blood. All receptors come from a human donor with ulcerative colitis or Crohn's disease, or a healthy co-twin of an affected twin (not recorded which).

CDR3 region: CASSLPGQGPPMQYF. The chain joins TRBV28 to TRBJ2-4; TCRdb proposes TRBD1, but this gene call is untestable without DNA. The V gene's germline CDR1 is MDHEN and CDR2 SYDVKM. The CDR3 covers 15 residues.

The rearrangement uses TRBV27 and TRBJ1-4; the TCRdb call, TRBD1, lacks DNA for checking. Germline values: CDR1 MNHEY, CDR2 SMNVEV (reference sequence). The CDR3 runs to 17 residues. CDR3 sequence: CASSSHTNGGRNEKLFF.

V and J are TRBV19 and TRBJ2-3. In germline, CDR1 is LNHDA, CDR2 SQIVND (reference sequence). The CDR3 consists of 12 residues. The CDR3 spells CASTTATDTQYF.

The rearrangement uses TRBV7-2 and TRBJ1-5; checking the TCRdb D call of TRBD1 is not possible without DNA. The length of the CDR3 is 16 residues. Looked up from germline, CDR1 is SGHTA and CDR2 is FQGNSA. Here the CDR3 reads CASSYFPGQANQPQHF.

The chain employs TRBV5-1 and TRBJ2-3. The germline gives CDR1 SGHRS, CDR2 YFSETQ. The CDR3 sequence is 13 residues long. This chain's CDR3 is CASSFRIRDTQYF.

The genes are TRBV7-2 and TRBJ2-1; the D call from TCRdb, TRBD1, cannot be confirmed without DNA. This CDR3 spans 14 amino acids. The V gene's germline CDR1 is SGHTA and CDR2 FQGNSA. CDR3 amino acids: CASSFRGTYNEQFF.

The gene calls are TRBV10-3 and TRBJ1-5; TCRdb calls TRBD1, which cannot be checked without DNA. The CDR3 loop spans 15 amino acids. CDR1 and CDR2 (germline): ENHRY, SYGVKD. CDR3 sequence reads: CAISEWQGSNQPQHF.

The V gene is TRBV10-3, the J gene TRBJ2-2; the TCRdb call, TRBD1, lacks DNA for checking. The CDR3 spans 13 residues. CDR1 ENHRY and CDR2 SYGVKD come from the germline V gene. CDR3 amino acids: CAISRDTTGELFF.

This chain joins TRBV10-3 and TRBJ1-2. The CDR3 extends over 12 amino acids. Germline lookup yields CDR1 ENHRY and CDR2 SYGVKD. The CDR3 is CAIRDNYKGYTF.

The CDR3 here is CASSLVGTGDITGELFF. The rearrangement joins TRBV5-6 to TRBJ2-2; TCRdb designates TRBD1, a call that cannot be tested without DNA. This CDR3 spans 17 amino acids. Looked up from germline, CDR1 is SGHDT and CDR2 is YYEEEE.